This T cell receptor (beta chain) was sequenced during a study of blood T cell repertoires in COVID-19. Overall study context: Donors in the United States, Italy and Spain gave samples during acute or convalescent COVID-19.

Assay used: immunoSEQ multiplex PCR; TCRdb lists only in-frame clones, some missing. Seen here are approximately 70,000 clones, roughly nine tenths observed once, and the top ten hold around 7.3%. Germline V gives CDR1 SGHRS, CDR2 YFSETQ. The ends lost 4 bases at V and 3 bases at J; junction bases unmatched: 3. This CDR3 is 14 amino acids long. The chain employs TRBV5-1 and TRBJ2-5, with 10 nucleotides matching TRBD1. The TCR sequence derives from a middle-aged man with COVID-19, enrolled during active disease. Sequenced material: peripheral blood. The CDR3 DNA sequence: TGCGCCAGCAGCCGAGGGACAGGGGAAGAGACCCAGTACTTC. Its translation is CASSRGTGEETQYF.